These 6 T cell receptor beta chains were all obtained from the same sample, sequenced in a study of T cell repertoires in cytomegalovirus infection. TCRdb re-analysed the reads in MiXCR, keeping a single row per CDR3 protein. The repertoire holds some 440,000 distinct CDR3 sequences, with 25% to 40% as singletons. Sequencing input: PBMCs. Receptors originate from a human donor in good health (CMV status not recorded). Some clones in this sample may be carry-over from other donors' samples.

Concerning this clonotype: A clone one base away is much larger, so this may be a read error. As the CDR3 is not closed by the conserved phenylalanine or tryptophan, this likely results from a read error. V and J are TRBV7-6 and TRBJ2-1; a possible D gene is TRBD2 (5 bases). The CDR3 consists of 13 residues. V lost 5 bases to trimming and J lost 8 bases, with 13 bases between them. CDR1 is SGHVS, CDR2 FNYEAQ, per germline. This chain's CDR3 is CASSKLGMDEQFL. As DNA, the CDR3 is TGTGCCAGCAGCAAACTAGGGATGGATGAGCAGTTCTTA.

The chain is built from TRBV5-5 and TRBJ1-6; D unclear. V shed 0 bases and J shed 0 bases, with 7 bases lying between them. This CDR3 spans 16 amino acids. Germline values: CDR1 SGHKS, CDR2 YYEKEE (reference sequence). Written as DNA, the CDR3 is TGTGCCAGCAGCTTGGACGGGAGCTCCTATAATTCACCCCTCCACTTT. The encoded protein is CASSLDGSSYNSPLHF. The variable domain in full, with the rest retrieved from reference TRBV5-5 and TRBJ1-6, is DAGVTQSPTHLIKTRGQQVTLRCSPISGHKSVSWYQQVLGQGPQFIFQYYEKEERGRGNFPDRFSARQFPNYSSELNVNALLLGDSALYLCASSLDGSSYNSPLHFGNGTRLTVT.

This clonotype has a count of ten or more. This chain joins TRBV7-2 and TRBJ1-6, with no clear D. V lost 5 bases to trimming and J lost 5 bases, with 10 bases between them. From germline, CDR1 is SGHTA and CDR2 FQGNSA. The CDR3 spans 14 residues. CDR3 nucleotides: TGTGCCAGCAGCCTACGACAAGATAATTCACCCCTCCACTTT. This codes for CASSLRQDNSPLHF.

The rearrangement links TRBV29-1 to TRBJ2-3; 11 bases align to TRBD1. CDR1 SQVTM and CDR2 ANQGSEA come from the germline V gene. The CDR3 spans 15 residues. V was clipped by 5 bases and J by 1 base; unmatched bases: 5. The DNA for the CDR3 is TGCAGCGTTCGGACAGGGGGCGAGGGCACAGATACGCAGTATTTT. This gives the protein CSVRTGGEGTDTQYF.

The sample holds many counts of this clonotype. This sequence joins TRBV7-6 and TRBJ2-7, with TRBD2 matching 7 bases. Germline CDR1 reads SGHVS; CDR2 reads FNYEAQ. The CDR3 length is 13 residues. With 3 bases clipped from V and 3 bases from J, the junction kept 2 bases outside the gene matches. The CDR3 coding sequence is TGTGCCAGCAGCTTTAGGGAGGGCTACGAGCAGTACTTC. Protein product: CASSFREGYEQYF.

This clonotype has a handful of counts. V is TRBV20-1 and J is TRBJ1-2; 7 bases align to TRBD1. The J segment lost 2 bases and the V segment lost 3 bases, leaving 6 bases of the junction unmatched. The CDR3 runs 14 residues. CDR1 is DFQATT and CDR2 is SNEGSKA in the germline V gene (reference sequence). CDR3 sequence: CSARSLQGNYGYTF. Here the CDR3 DNA reads TGCAGTGCTAGGTCATTACAGGGGAACTATGGCTACACCTTC.